This record looks at one T cell receptor (beta chain) sequence and its context. What it binds is unknown. J gave up 2 bases and V 4 bases, and 2 bases lay outside the gene matches. The germline V gene encodes CDR1 SGHDT and CDR2 YYEEEE. This CDR3 is built from 14 residues. This sample is drawn from a study of T cell responses to AZD1222 COVID-19 vaccine. Broader study findings: A reported finding is that nearly half of spike-specific TCRs target unmutated variant regions.

Clones were sequenced by immunoSEQ multiplex PCR, and TCRdb holds only the in-frame ones, with some missing. The sample has tens of thousands of clones; around 87% are singletons. The chain carries TRBV5-6 and TRBJ2-3; 9 nucleotides align to TRBD2. The TCR comes from an adult who received the AZD1222 COVID-19 vaccine. This specimen consisted of peripheral blood, obtained 28 days after the second AZD1222 dose. This CDR3 reads CASSLGLATDTQYF. CDR3 DNA: TGTGCCAGCAGCCTGGGACTAGCCACAGATACGCAGTATTTT.